What follows are 20 T cell receptor beta chains derived from one specimen sequenced in a study of CD8 T cells in Susac syndrome (dated by TCRdb to the late 2010s). Library preparation employed the immunoSEQ multiplex PCR assay. RNA was extracted using the RNeasy kit, and roughly 0.5 to 1 ug of the RNA was reverse transcribed with random hexamers. TCRdb passed the public sequencing reads through fastp at Q25 and MiXCR, retaining productive beta sequences. Each record represents a unique CDR3 protein, reported with the most common genes and DNA among its rows. This sample has about 240,000 distinct CDR3 sequences in its table, and 95% to 97% of those were observed once. The ten top clones hold less than 0.11% of the sample. Sequencing was done on a sample of CD4+ T cells from PBMCs. The receptors here all came from a human donor with Susac syndrome.

The CDR3 DNA reads TGTGCCAGCAGTTTGTTACTAGGACAAGAGACCCAGTACTTC. Translating gives CASSLLLGQETQYF. This sequence joins TRBV28 and TRBJ2-5, with a weak D call TRBD2 (5 bases). CDR3 length: 14 residues. V lost 3 bases to trimming and J lost 2 bases, with 10 bases between them. From germline, CDR1 is MDHEN and CDR2 SYDVKM. The full variable domain, completed using reference TRBV28 and TRBJ2-5, is DVKVTQSSRYLVKRTGEKVFLECVQDMDHENMFWYRQDPGLGLRLIYFSYDVKMKEKGDIPEGYSVSREKKERFSLILESASTNQTSMYLCASSLLLGQETQYFGPGTRLLVL.

This clonotype was seen once. The chain employs TRBV18 and TRBJ2-5; D remains unclear. The CDR3 is made up of 13 amino acids. The germline gives CDR1 KGHSH, CDR2 LQKENI. The germline V and J ends were trimmed by 3 bases and 4 bases, with 9 bases remaining between them. CDR3 sequence (DNA): TGTGCCAGCTCACCGGGAAACAGAGAGACCCAGTACTTC. Translating gives CASSPGNRETQYF.

CDR3 loop: CASMGSGGVRGNTIYF. The CDR3 nucleotides are TGTGCCAGCATGGGGTCAGGGGGCGTGAGGGGAAACACCATATATTTT. V gene TRBV28 combines with J gene TRBJ1-3; 8 nucleotides agree with TRBD1. CDR3 length: 16 residues. CDR1 is MDHEN and CDR2 is SYDVKM in the germline V gene. Unmatched junction bases numbered 12, after V lost 7 bases and J lost 4 bases. Together with reference TRBV28 and TRBJ1-3, the CDR3 gives the full variable domain: DVKVTQSSRYLVKRTGEKVFLECVQDMDHENMFWYRQDPGLGLRLIYFSYDVKMKEKGDIPEGYSVSREKKERFSLILESASTNQTSMYLCASMGSGGVRGNTIYFGEGSWLTVV.

The rearrangement links TRBV5-1 to TRBJ2-5, with a weak D call TRBD2 (5 bases). V lost 3 bases and J lost 0, with 15 bases in between. The germline V gene has CDR1 SGHRS and CDR2 YFSETQ. The CDR3 covers 16 residues. The CDR3 DNA sequence: TGCGCCAGCAGCTCCGACCCGGCGGGCTACCAAGAGACCCAGTACTTC. Translating gives CASSSDPAGYQETQYF.

V and J are TRBV19 and TRBJ2-1; 12 positions match TRBD2. With V trimmed by 6 bases and J by 8 bases, 5 bases remained unmatched. Germline lookup yields CDR1 LNHDA and CDR2 SQIVND (reference sequence). This CDR3 has 14 residues. The CDR3: CASRTSGSIDEQFF. Here the CDR3 DNA reads TGTGCCAGTAGGACTAGCGGGAGTATCGATGAGCAGTTCTTC.

The chain combines TRBV10-3 with TRBJ2-3; 10 nucleotides line up with TRBD2. The CDR3 spans 13 residues. Losses at the gene ends were 8 bases for V and 3 bases for J; bases not matched to a gene: 2. Germline V CDR1 and CDR2: ENHRY, SYGVKD. The CDR3 protein is CAIRTSGTDTQYF. CDR3 in DNA: TGTGCCATCCGGACTAGCGGAACAGATACGCAGTATTTT.

V gene TRBV12-3 or TRBV12-4 combines with J gene TRBJ2-3; 11 positions match TRBD2. V shed 3 bases, J shed 1 base, and the junction held 3 bases outside the gene matches. This CDR3 region has 16 residues. The CDR3 region is CASSLALAGGTDTQYF. In nucleotides, the CDR3 is TGTGCCAGCAGTTTGGCACTAGCGGGAGGCACAGATACGCAGTATTTT.

This clonotype was seen once. The V and J genes are TRBV21-1 and TRBJ2-7; the table gives TRBD2 as D, unverified against the DNA. TRBV21-1 is noted as a pseudogene. The CDR3 totals 17 residues. CDR3 sequence: CASSKEERTSSSYEQYF. Here the CDR3 DNA reads TGTGCCAGCAGCAAAGAGGAACGGACTTCGAGCTCCTACGAGCAGTACTTC.

V is TRBV9 and J is TRBJ1-1, with D hard to call. Trimming took 7 bases from V and 3 from J, leaving 13 bases between them. The CDR3 loop spans 13 amino acids. CDR1 and CDR2 from the germline V gene are SGDLS and YYNGEE. CDR3 amino acids: CASRRAEYTEAFF. The CDR3 DNA is TGTGCCAGCCGTCGGGCAGAATACACTGAAGCTTTCTTT.

V usage is TRBV20-1 and J usage is TRBJ2-4; D is ambiguous. The CDR3 sequence is 16 residues long. From germline, CDR1 is DFQATT and CDR2 SNEGSKA (reference sequence). The V end was cut by 2 bases, the J end by 1 base, with 15 bases between. The CDR3 nucleotides read TGCAGTGCTAGACCTCTTTCTGCGGCGGCCAAAAACATTCAGTACTTC. Translated, it gives CSARPLSAAAKNIQYF.

This rearrangement joins TRBV3-1 to TRBJ2-6; 11 bases match TRBD2. This CDR3 has 18 residues. Germline V CDR1 and CDR2: LGHDT, YNNKEL (reference sequence). Trimming cost V 5 bases and J 4 bases; bases outside gene matches: 10. CDR3 nucleotides: TGTGCCAGCAGCATCCTACTAGCGGGAGTCCTCGGGGCCAACGTCCTGACTTTC. Translation: CASSILLAGVLGANVLTF.

The chain uses TRBV25-1 and TRBJ2-6; D perhaps matches TRBD1 (5 bases). With 11 bases removed from V and 2 bases from J, the gap between germline ends came to 19 bases. This CDR3 is built from 16 residues. Germline lookup yields CDR1 MGHDK and CDR2 SYGVNS. CDR3 sequence (DNA): TGTGCCCCCCCGGGCAGGGCGACCGCTGGGGCCAACGTCCTGACTTTC. Translated, it gives CAPPGRATAGANVLTF.

The rearrangement uses TRBV20-1 and TRBJ2-7; TRBD2 agrees at 11 bases. This CDR3 has 16 residues. CDR1 and CDR2 from the germline V gene are DFQATT and SNEGSKA (reference sequence). J lost 8 bases, V lost 5 bases, and 17 bases had no gene match. The CDR3, as DNA: TGCAGTGCTGAATCCGGGACTAGCGGCGGCGGCCGTCAGCAGTACTTC. This encodes CSAESGTSGGGRQQYF.

V usage is TRBV27 and J usage is TRBJ2-1; D gene unclear. Trimming took off 2 bases at V and 4 bases at J, with 3 bases between the two ends. This CDR3 has 12 residues. Germline V gene data show CDR1 as MNHEY and CDR2 as SMNVEV (reference sequence). CDR3 DNA: TGTGCCAGCAGTTTAGGGTACAATGAGCAGTTCTTC. It yields the protein CASSLGYNEQFF.

This clonotype is a singleton in its sample. The V call is TRBV12-3 or TRBV12-4, the J call TRBJ2-4; D gene ambiguous. The V gene lost 2 bases and the J gene lost 5 bases, with 10 bases spanning the gap. CDR3 length: 14 residues. This CDR3 is CASSLSGRENIQYF. CDR3 nucleotide sequence: TGTGCCAGCAGTTTATCCGGACGGGAAAACATTCAGTACTTC.

This chain links TRBV27 with TRBJ1-2, with D hard to call. In germline, CDR1 is MNHEY, CDR2 SMNVEV (reference sequence). This CDR3 has 17 amino acids. Trimming removed 1 base from V and 2 bases from J, with 17 bases in between. CDR3 bases: TGTGCCAGCAGTTTATATGTTCCCCAGCCTGGCAACTATGGCTACACCTTC. It encodes CASSLYVPQPGNYGYTF.

The J gene is TRBJ2-1, the V gene TRBV20-1; D is unresolved. This CDR3 contains 13 residues. Trimming removed 1 base from V and 11 bases from J, with 15 bases in between. The germline gives CDR1 DFQATT, CDR2 SNEGSKA (reference sequence). CDR3 sequence (DNA): TGCAGTGCTAGAGCGGATGGCCCCATTAAGCAGTTCTTC. It encodes CSARADGPIKQFF.

This clonotype was observed a single time. This chain uses TRBV20-1 with TRBJ1-1; 7 bases fit TRBD1. V was clipped by 1 base and J by 6 bases; unmatched bases: 8. CDR3 length: 14 amino acids. Germline V gene lookup returns CDR1 DFQATT and CDR2 SNEGSKA (reference sequence). The CDR3 DNA sequence: TGCAGTGCTAGAGCGGGACAGCTAAGGCCTGAAGCTTTCTTT. Its protein is CSARAGQLRPEAFF.

The rearrangement joins TRBV11-3 to TRBJ2-2; 9 bases fit TRBD1. J gave up 6 bases and V 5 bases, and 7 bases lay outside the gene matches. The CDR3 sequence is 15 residues long. Looked up from germline, CDR1 is SGHNT and CDR2 is YENEEA. The CDR3 spells CASSNTGTGSGELFF. CDR3 DNA: TGTGCCAGCAGCAACACCGGGACAGGGTCCGGGGAGCTGTTTTTT.

This chain links TRBV5-1 with TRBJ1-5; weak D call: TRBD1 (5 bases). Germline CDR1 and CDR2: SGHRS and YFSETQ. Trimming removed 5 bases at V and 6 bases at J, with 18 bases between. This CDR3 has 15 amino acids. The CDR3 nucleotides are TGCGCCAGCAGTATCGAAGGGGCCGGGGGTCAGCCCCAGCATTTT. It encodes CASSIEGAGGQPQHF.